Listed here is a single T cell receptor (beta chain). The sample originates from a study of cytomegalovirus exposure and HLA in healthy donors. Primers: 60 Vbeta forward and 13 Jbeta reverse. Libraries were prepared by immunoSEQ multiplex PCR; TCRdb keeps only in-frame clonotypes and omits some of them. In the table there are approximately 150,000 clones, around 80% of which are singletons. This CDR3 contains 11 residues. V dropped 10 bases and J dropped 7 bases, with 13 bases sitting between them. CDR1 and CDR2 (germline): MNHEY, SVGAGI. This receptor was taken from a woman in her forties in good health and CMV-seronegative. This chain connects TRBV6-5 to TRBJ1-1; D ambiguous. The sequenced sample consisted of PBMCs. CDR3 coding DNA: TGTGCCATTAAAACAGTTTATGAAGCTTTCTTT. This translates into CAIKTVYEAFF.